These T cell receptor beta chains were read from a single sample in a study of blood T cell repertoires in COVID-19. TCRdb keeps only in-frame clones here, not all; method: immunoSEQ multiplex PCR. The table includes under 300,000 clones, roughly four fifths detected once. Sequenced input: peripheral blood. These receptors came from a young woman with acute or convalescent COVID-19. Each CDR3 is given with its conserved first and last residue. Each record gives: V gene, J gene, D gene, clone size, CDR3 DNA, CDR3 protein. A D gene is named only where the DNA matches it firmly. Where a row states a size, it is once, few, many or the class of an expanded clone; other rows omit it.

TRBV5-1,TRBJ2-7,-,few,TGCGCCAGCAGCTTGGTTTCTAGTTACCACGAGCAGTACTTC,CASSLVSSYHEQYF
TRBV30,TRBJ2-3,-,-,TGTGCCTGGACGGCCCAGGGCATTTTCTCGAAAGATACGCAGTATTTT,CAWTAQGIFSKDTQYF
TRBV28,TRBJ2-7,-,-,TGTGCCAGCAGCCAAGCGAGCGGCGGGACCTACGAGCAGTACTTC,CASSQASGGTYEQYF
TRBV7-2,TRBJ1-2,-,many,TGTGCCAGCAGCTTAGCGCATGGCAGTAACTATGGCTACACCTTC,CASSLAHGSNYGYTF
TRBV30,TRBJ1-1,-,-,TGTGCCTGGAGTCTTGAGGGCCGGGGCACTGAAGCTTTCTTT,CAWSLEGRGTEAFF
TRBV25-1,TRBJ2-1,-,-,TGTGCCAGCATCCGGCCGGGGGACAATGAGCAGTTCTTC,CASIRPGDNEQFF
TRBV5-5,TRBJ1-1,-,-,TGTGCCAGCAGCTTGGATCTTCAGGGGAACACTGAAGCTTTCTTT,CASSLDLQGNTEAFF
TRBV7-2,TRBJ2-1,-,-,TGTGCCAGCCACCGAGGTGTGAGCTCCTACAATGAGCAGTTCTTC,CASHRGVSSYNEQFF
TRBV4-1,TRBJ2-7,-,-,TGCGCCAGCAGCCAAGACCCTAGAAGCTCCTACGAGCAGTACTTC,CASSQDPRSSYEQYF
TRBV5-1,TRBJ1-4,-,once,TGCGCCAGCAGCTTAGGGGGATCTGCAACTAATGAAAAACTGTTTTTT,CASSLGGSATNEKLFF
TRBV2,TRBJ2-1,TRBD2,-,TGTGCCAGCAGCCATACCGACGGACTAGCGGGAGGCAGCTCCTACAATGAGCAGTTCTTC,CASSHTDGLAGGSSYNEQFF
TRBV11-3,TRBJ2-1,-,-,TGTGCCAGCAGCTTAGATCAGCCTAGCGAGCAGTTCTTC,CASSLDQPSEQFF
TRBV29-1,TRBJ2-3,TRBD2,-,TGCAGCGTTGGGGGGATAGCGGGCAGCACAGATACGCAGTATTTT,CSVGGIAGSTDTQYF
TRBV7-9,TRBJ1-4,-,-,TGTGCCAGCAGCTTAACATCAGGGGAGCTTGAAAAACTGTTTTTT,CASSLTSGELEKLFF
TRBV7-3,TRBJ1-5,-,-,TGTGCCAGCAGCTTAACTGGAGGGCAGCCCCAGCATTTT,CASSLTGGQPQHF
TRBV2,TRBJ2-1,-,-,TGTGCCAGCAGTGCTTCATCGGGGGTTCTTAGTGAGCAGTTCTTC,CASSASSGVLSEQFF
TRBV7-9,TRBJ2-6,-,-,TGTGCCAGCAGCCAAACAGGGCCCTCTGGGGCCAACGTCCTGACTTTC,CASSQTGPSGANVLTF
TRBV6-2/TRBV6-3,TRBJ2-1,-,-,TGTGCCAGCAGTTACGCTGGTTCCCAGGCCTACAATGAGCAGTTCTTC,CASSYAGSQAYNEQFF
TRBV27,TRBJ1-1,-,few,TGTGCCAGCAGTTTTTTTGGGGGCCGGCACACTGAAGCTTTCTTT,CASSFFGGRHTEAFF
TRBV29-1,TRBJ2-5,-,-,TGCACCATAGGAGCAGCCACCCAAGAGACCCAGTACTTC,CTIGAATQETQYF
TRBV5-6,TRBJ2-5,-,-,TGTGCCAGCAGCTTGGTAGGGGAGGAGGAGACCCAGTACTTC,CASSLVGEEETQYF
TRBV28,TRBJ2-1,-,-,TGTGCCAGCGGCAACAATGAGCAGTTCTTC,CASGNNEQFF
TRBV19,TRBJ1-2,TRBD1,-,TGTGCCAGTAGTATGGGGCAGGGGGCGAAGGACTACACCTTC,CASSMGQGAKDYTF